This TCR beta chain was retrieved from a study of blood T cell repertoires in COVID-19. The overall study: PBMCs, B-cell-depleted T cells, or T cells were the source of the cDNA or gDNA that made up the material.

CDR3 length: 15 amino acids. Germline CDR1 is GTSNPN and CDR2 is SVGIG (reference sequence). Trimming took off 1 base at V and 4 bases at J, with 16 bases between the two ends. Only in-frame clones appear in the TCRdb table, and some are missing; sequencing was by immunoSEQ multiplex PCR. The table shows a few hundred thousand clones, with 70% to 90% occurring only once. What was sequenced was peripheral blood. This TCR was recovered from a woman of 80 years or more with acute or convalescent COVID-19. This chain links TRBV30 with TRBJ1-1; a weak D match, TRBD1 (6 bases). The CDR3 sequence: CAWSGTNRVSTEAFF. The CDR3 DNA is TGTGCCTGGAGTGGTACTAACAGGGTTAGCACTGAAGCTTTCTTT.